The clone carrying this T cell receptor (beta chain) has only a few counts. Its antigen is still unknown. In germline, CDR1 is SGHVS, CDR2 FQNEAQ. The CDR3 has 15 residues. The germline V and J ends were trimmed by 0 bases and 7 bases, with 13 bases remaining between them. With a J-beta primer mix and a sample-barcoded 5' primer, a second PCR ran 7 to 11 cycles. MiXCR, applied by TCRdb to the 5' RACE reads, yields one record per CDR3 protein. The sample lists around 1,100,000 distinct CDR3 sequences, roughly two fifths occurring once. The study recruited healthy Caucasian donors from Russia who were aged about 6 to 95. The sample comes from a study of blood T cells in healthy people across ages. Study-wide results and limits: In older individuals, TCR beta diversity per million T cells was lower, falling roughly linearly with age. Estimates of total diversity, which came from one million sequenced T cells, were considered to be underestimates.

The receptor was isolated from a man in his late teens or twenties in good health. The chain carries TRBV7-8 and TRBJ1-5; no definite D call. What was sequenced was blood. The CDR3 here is CASSLAAGKGQPQHF. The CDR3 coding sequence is TGTGCCAGCAGCTTAGCCGCCGGGAAGGGCCAGCCCCAGCATTTT.